The clone carrying this T cell receptor beta chain was detected a few times. Data came from immunoSEQ multiplex PCR; TCRdb stores just in-frame clones and leaves some out. The sample holds about 190,000 clones, around 85% seen once. This CDR3 spans 13 amino acids. Germline V gene sequence: CDR1 MNHEY, CDR2 SVGEGT. Trimming shortened V by 2 bases and J by 4 bases, and 6 bases separated the two germline ends. The source of the sample is a study of blood T cell repertoires in COVID-19. Overall study: The analysed material was cDNA or gDNA that came from T cells, B-cell-depleted T cells, or PBMCs.

The source material was peripheral blood. This rearrangement joins TRBV6-2 or TRBV6-3 to TRBJ2-1; tentatively, D is TRBD1 (5 bases). The receptor comes from a woman in her forties or fifties with acute or convalescent COVID-19. The CDR3, as DNA: TGTGCCAGCAGTTACCCAGGGTACAATGAGCAGTTCTTC. Its protein product is CASSYPGYNEQFF.